The subject of this entry is one T cell receptor beta chain. This specimen comes from a study of blood T cell repertoires in COVID-19. The wider study: T cells, B-cell-depleted T cells, or PBMCs supplied cDNA or gDNA.

Trimming took off 2 bases at V and 10 bases at J, with 21 bases between the two ends. CDR1 and CDR2 from the germline V gene are MRHNA and SNTAGT. CDR3 length: 16 amino acids. Original processing notes: Nucleated cell counts were estimated from reference gene primer amplification. Measured with immunoSEQ multiplex PCR; TCRdb has only the in-frame clones, and not every one. That table gives V, J and clone size, and the DNA gave D and trimming. The sample lists more than 95,000 clones, more than 75% occurring once. The V call is TRBV6-4, the J call TRBJ2-1; a possible D gene is TRBD1 (6 bases). This clonotype originated in a man in his fifties or sixties with acute or convalescent COVID-19. Sequenced material: peripheral blood. CDR3 protein: CASSDLWTAEAREQFF. The CDR3 DNA is TGTGCCAGCAGTGACCTTTGGACAGCCGAGGCCCGGGAGCAGTTCTTC.